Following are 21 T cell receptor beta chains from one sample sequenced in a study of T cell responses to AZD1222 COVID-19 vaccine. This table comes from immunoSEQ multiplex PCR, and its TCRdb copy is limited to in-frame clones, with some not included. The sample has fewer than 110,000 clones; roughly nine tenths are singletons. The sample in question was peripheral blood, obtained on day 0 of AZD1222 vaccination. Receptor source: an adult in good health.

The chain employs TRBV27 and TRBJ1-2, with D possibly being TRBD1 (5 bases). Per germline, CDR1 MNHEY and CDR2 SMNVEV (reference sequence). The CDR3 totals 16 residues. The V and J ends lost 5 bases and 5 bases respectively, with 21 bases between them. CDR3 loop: CASSRSFWGSEYGYTF. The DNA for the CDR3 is TGTGCCAGCAGTCGCTCTTTTTGGGGCAGCGAATATGGCTACACCTTC.

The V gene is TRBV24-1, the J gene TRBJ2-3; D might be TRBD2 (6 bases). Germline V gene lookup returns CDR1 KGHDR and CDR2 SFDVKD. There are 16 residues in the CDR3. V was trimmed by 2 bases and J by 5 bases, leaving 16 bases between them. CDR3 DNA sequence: TGTGCCACCAGTGATTCGACGGGGAGGAGCGGAGATACGCAGTATTTT. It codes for CATSDSTGRSGDTQYF.

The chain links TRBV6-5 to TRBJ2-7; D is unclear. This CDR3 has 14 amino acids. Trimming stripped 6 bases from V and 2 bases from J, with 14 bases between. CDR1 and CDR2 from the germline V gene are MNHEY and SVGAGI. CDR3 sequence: CASRLSAGTYEQYF. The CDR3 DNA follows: TGTGCCAGCAGACTGTCGGCAGGAACCTACGAGCAGTACTTC.

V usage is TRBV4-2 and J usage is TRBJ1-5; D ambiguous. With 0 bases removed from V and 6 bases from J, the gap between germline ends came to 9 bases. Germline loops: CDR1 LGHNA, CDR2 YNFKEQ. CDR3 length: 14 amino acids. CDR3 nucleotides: TGTGCCAGCAGCCAAGAAAGTCGAAGTCAGCCCCAGCATTTT. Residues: CASSQESRSQPQHF.

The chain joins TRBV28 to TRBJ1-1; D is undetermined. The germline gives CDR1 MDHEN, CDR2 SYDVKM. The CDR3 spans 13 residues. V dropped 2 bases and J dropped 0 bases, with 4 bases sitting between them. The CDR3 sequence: CASSLVLNTEAFF. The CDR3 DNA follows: TGTGCCAGCAGTTTAGTGCTGAACACTGAAGCTTTCTTT.

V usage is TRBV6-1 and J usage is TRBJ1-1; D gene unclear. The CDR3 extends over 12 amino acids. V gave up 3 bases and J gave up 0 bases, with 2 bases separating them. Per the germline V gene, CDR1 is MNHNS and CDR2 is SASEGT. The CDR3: CASSEMNTEAFF. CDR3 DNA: TGTGCCAGCAGTGAGATGAACACTGAAGCTTTCTTT.

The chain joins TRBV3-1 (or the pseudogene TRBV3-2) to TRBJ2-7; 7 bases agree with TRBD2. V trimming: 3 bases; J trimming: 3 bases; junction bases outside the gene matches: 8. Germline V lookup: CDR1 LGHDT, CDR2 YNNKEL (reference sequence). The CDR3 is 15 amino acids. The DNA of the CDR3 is TGTGCCAGCAGCCAGTTGTCTAGCGGATACTACGAGCAGTACTTC. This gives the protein CASSQLSSGYYEQYF.

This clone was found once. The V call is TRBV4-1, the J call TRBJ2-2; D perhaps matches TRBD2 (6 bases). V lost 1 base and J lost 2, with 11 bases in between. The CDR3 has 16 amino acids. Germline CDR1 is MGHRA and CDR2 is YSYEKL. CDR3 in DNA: TGCGCCAGCAGCCAAGTACACGGGGGAAACACCGGGGAGCTGTTTTTT. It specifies CASSQVHGGNTGELFF.

The CDR3 DNA reads TGTGCCAGCAGCCAAGGGCGGTCCACCTACGAGCAGTACTTC. Protein product: CASSQGRSTYEQYF. This rearrangement joins TRBV3-1 (or the pseudogene TRBV3-2) to TRBJ2-7; D unclear. CDR1 is LGHDT and CDR2 is YNNKEL in the germline V gene (reference sequence). The CDR3 has 14 residues. V lost 1 base and J 2 bases, leaving 9 bases between the germline ends.

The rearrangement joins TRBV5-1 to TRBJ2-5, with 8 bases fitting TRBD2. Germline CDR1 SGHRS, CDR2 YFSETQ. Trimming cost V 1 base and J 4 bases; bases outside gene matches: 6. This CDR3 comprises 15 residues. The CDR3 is CASSLLPGGGETQYF. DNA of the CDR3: TGCGCCAGCAGCTTGCTCCCGGGGGGGGGAGAGACCCAGTACTTC.

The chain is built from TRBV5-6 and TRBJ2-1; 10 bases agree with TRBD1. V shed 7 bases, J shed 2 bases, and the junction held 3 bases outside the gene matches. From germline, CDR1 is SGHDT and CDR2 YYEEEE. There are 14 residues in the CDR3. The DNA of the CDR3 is TGTGCCAGCGTTGGGACAGGGGCCTACAATGAGCAGTTCTTC. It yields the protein CASVGTGAYNEQFF.

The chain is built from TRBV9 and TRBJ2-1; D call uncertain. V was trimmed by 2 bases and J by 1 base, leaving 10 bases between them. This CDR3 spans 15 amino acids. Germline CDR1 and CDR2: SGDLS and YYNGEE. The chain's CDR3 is CASSVRGNSYNEQFF. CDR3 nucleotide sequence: TGTGCCAGCAGCGTTCGTGGAAATTCCTACAATGAGCAGTTCTTC.

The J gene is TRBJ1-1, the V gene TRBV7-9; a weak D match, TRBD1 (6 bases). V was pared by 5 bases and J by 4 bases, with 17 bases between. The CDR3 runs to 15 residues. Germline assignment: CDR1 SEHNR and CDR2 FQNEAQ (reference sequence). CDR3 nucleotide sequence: TGTGCCAGCAGCCCGCCTTACAGGGTCGGCACTGAAGCTTTCTTT. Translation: CASSPPYRVGTEAFF.

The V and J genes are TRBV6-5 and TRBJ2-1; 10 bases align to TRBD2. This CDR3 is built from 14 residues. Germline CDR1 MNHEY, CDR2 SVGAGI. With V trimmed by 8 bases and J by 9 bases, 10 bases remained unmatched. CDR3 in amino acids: CASRRAGGRFEQFF. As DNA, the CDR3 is TGTGCCAGCCGTAGAGCGGGGGGGCGCTTTGAGCAGTTCTTC.

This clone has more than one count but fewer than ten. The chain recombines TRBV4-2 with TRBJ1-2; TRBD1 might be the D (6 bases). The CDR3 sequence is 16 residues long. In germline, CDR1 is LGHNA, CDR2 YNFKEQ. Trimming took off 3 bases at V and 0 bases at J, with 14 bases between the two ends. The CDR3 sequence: CASSQDSRGANYGYTF. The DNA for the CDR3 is TGTGCCAGCAGCCAGGATTCGAGGGGGGCTAACTATGGCTACACCTTC.

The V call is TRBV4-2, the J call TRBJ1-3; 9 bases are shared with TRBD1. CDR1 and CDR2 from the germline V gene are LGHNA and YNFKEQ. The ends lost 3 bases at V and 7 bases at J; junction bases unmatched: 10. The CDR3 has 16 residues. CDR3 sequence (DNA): TGTGCCAGCAGCCAGGCTACCGGGACAGGGAGGAACACCATATATTTT. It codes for CASSQATGTGRNTIYF.

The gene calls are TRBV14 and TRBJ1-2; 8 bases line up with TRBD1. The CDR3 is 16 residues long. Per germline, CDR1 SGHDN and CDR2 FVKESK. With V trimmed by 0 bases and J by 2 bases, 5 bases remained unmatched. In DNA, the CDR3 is TGTGCCAGCAGCCAAGACGTGCGGACAGGGAACTATGGCTACACCTTC. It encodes CASSQDVRTGNYGYTF. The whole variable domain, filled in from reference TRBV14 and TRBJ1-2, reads EAGVTQFPSHSVIEKGQTVTLRCDPISGHDNLYWYRRVMGKEIKFLLHFVKESKQDESGMPNNRFLAERTGGTYSTLKVQPAELEDSGVYFCASSQDVRTGNYGYTFGSGTRLTVV.

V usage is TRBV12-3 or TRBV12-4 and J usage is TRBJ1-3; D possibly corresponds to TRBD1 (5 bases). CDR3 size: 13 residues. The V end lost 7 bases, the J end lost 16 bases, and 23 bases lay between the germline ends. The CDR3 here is CASTKRGLTYSYF. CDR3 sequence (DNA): TGTGCCAGCACCAAACGGGGCCTTACGTATAGTTATTTT.

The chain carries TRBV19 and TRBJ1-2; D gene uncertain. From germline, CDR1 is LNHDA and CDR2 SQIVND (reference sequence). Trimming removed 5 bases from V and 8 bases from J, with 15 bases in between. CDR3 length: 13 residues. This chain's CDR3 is CASSWVGLGGYTF. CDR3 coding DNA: TGTGCCAGTAGTTGGGTAGGGCTTGGCGGCTACACCTTC.

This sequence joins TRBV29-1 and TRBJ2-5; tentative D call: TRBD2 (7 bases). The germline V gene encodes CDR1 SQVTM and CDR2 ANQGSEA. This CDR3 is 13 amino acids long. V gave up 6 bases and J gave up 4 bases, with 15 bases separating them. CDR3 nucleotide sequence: TGCAGCGTGGGGGGGGCAGAATTAGAGACCCAGTACTTC. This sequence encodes CSVGGAELETQYF.

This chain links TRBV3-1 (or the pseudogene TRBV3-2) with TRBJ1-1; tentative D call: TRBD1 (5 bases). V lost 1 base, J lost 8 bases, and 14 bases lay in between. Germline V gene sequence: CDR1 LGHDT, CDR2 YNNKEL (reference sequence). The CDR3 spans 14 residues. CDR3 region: CASSQAGGRQEAFF. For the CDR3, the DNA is TGTGCCAGCAGCCAAGCGGGTGGCAGACAGGAAGCTTTCTTT.